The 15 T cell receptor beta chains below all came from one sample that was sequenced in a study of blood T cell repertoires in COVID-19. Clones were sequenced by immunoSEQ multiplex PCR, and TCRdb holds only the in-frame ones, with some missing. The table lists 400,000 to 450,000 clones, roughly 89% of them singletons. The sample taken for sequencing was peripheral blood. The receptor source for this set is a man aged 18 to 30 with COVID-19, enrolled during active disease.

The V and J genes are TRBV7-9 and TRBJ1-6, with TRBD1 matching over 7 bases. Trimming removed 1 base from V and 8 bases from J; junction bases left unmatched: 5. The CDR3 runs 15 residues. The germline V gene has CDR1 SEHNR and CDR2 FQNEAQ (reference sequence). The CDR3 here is CASSLGRTGDSPLHF. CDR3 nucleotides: TGTGCCAGCAGCTTAGGTCGGACAGGTGATTCACCCCTCCACTTT.

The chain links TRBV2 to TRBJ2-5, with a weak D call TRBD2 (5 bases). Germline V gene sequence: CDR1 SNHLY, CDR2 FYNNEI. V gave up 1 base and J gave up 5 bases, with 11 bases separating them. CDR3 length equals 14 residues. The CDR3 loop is CASSEGTSSETQYF. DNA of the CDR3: TGTGCCAGCAGTGAAGGAACTAGTAGTGAGACCCAGTACTTC.

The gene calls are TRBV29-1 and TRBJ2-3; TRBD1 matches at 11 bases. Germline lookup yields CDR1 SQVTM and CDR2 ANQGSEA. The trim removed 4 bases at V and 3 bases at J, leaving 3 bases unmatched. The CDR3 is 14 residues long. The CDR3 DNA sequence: TGCAGCGTTGCCCGGGACAGGGGGACAGATACGCAGTATTTT. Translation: CSVARDRGTDTQYF.

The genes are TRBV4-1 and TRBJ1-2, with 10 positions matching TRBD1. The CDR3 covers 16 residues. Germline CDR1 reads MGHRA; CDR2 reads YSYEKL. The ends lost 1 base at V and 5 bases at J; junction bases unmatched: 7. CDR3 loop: CASSQVDRGLFYGYTF. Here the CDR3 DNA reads TGCGCCAGCAGCCAAGTCGACAGGGGGCTTTTTTATGGCTACACCTTC.

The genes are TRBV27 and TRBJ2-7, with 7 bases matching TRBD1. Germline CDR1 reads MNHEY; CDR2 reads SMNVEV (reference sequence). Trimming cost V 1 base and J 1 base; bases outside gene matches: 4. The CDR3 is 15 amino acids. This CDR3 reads CASSLFGTESYEQYF. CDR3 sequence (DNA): TGTGCCAGCAGTTTATTCGGGACAGAGTCCTACGAGCAGTACTTC.

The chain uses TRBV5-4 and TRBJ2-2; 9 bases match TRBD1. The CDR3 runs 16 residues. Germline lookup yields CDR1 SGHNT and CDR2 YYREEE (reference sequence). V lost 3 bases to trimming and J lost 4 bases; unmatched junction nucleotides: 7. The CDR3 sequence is CASSWGTGSITGELFF. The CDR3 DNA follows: TGTGCCAGCAGCTGGGGGACAGGGTCGATCACCGGGGAGCTGTTTTTT.

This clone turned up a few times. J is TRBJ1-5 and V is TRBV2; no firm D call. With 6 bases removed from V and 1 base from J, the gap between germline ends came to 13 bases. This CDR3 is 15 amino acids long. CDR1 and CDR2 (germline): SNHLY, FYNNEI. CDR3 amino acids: CASRGGLMSNQPQHF. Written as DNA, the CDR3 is TGTGCCAGCAGGGGAGGACTGATGAGCAATCAGCCCCAGCATTTT.

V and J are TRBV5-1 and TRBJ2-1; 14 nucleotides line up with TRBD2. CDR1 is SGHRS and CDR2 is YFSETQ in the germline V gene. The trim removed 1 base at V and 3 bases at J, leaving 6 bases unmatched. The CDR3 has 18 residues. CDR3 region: CASSLWTSGGQDYNEQFF. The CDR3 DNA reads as TGCGCCAGCAGCTTGTGGACTAGCGGGGGGCAAGACTACAATGAGCAGTTCTTC. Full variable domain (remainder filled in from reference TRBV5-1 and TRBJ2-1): KAGVTQTPRYLIKTRGQQVTLSCSPISGHRSVSWYQQTPGQGLQFLFEYFSETQRNKGNFPGRFSGRQFSNSRSEMNVSTLELGDSALYLCASSLWTSGGQDYNEQFFGPGTRLTVL.

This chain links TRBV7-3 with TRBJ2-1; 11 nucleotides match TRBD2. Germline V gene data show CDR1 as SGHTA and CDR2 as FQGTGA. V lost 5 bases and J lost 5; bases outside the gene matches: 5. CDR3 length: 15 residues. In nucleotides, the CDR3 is TGTGCCAGCAGCCTACTAGCGGGAGTGGACAATGAGCAGTTCTTC. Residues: CASSLLAGVDNEQFF.

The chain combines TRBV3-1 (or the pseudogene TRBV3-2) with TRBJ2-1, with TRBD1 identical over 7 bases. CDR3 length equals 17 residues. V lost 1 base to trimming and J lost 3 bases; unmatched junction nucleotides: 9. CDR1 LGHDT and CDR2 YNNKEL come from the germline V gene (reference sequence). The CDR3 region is CASSQAPWDSSYNEQFF. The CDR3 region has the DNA TGTGCCAGCAGCCAAGCCCCTTGGGACAGTAGCTACAATGAGCAGTTCTTC.

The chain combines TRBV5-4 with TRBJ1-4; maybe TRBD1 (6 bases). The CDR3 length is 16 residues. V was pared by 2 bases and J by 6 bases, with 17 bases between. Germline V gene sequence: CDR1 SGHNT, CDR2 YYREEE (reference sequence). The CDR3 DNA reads TGTGCCAGCAGCTTCCCGCCGGGACACCCTGATGAAAAACTGTTTTTT. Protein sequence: CASSFPPGHPDEKLFF.

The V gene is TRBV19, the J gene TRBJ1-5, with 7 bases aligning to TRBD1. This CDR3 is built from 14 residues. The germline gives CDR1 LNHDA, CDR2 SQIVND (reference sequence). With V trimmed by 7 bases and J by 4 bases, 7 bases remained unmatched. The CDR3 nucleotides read TGTGCCAGTAACTTAGGACAGGTTAATCAGCCCCAGCATTTT. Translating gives CASNLGQVNQPQHF.

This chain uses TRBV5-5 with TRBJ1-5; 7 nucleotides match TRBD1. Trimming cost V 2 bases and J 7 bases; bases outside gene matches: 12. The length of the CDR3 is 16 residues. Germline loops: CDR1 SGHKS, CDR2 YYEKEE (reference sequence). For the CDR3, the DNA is TGTGCCAGCAGCTTTGGGATCGGGCGAGGGGGCCAGCCCCAGCATTTT. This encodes CASSFGIGRGGQPQHF.

CDR3 DNA: TGCGCCAGCAGCTTGGAGGGAGACTACGAGCAGTACTTC. It yields the protein CASSLEGDYEQYF. The V call is TRBV5-1, the J call TRBJ2-7; a possible D gene is TRBD2 (5 bases). CDR3 length equals 13 residues. V was pared by 0 bases and J by 3 bases, with 7 bases between. Germline-derived CDR1 and CDR2 are SGHRS and YFSETQ.

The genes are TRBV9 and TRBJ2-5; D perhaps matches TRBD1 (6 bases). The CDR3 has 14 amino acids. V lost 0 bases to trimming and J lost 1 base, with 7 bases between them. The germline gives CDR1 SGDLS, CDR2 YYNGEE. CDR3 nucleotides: TGTGCCAGCAGCGTAGTGGACAGCCAAGAGACCCAGTACTTC. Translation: CASSVVDSQETQYF.